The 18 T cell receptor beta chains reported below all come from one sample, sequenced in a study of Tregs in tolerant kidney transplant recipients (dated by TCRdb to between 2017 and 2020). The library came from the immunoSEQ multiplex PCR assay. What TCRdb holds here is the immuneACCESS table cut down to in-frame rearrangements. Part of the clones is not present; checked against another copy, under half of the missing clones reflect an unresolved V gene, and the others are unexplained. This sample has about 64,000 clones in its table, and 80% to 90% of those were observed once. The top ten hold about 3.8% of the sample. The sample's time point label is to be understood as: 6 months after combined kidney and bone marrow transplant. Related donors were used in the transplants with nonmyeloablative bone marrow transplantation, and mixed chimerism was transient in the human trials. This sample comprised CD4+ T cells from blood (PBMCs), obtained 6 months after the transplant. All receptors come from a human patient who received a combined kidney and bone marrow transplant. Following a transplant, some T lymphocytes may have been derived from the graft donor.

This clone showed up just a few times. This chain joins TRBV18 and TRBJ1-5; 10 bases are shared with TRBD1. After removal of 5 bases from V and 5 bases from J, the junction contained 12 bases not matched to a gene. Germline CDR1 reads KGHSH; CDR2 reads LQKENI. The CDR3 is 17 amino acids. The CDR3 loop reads CASSSRDRGIVDQPQHF. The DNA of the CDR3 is TGTGCCAGCTCATCCCGGGACAGGGGTATAGTGGATCAGCCCCAGCATTTT.

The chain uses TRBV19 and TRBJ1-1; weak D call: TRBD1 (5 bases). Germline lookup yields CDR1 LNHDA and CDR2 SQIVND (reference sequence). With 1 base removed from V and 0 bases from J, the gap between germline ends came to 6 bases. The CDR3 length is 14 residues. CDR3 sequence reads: CASSIAGLNTEAFF. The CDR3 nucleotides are TGTGCCAGTAGTATAGCAGGGTTGAACACTGAAGCTTTCTTT.

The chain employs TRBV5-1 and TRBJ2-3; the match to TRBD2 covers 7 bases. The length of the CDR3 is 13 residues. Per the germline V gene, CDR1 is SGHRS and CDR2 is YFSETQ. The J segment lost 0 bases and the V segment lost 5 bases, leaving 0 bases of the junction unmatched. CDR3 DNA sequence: TGCGCCAGCAGTAGCGGGAGCACAGATACGCAGTATTTT. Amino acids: CASSSGSTDTQYF.

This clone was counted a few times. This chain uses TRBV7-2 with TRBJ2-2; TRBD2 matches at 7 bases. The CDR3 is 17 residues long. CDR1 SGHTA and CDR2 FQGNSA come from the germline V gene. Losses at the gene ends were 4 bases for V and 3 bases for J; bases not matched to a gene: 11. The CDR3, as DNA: TGTGCCAGCAGCTCGGGGTTTACTAGCGAGTACACCGGGGAGCTGTTTTTT. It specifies CASSSGFTSEYTGELFF.

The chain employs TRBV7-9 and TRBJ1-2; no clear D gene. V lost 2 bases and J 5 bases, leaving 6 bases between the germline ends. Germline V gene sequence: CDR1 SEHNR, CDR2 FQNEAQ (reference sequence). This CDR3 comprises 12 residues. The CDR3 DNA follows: TGTGCCAGCAGCTTAAACGGTTATGGCTACACCTTC. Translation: CASSLNGYGYTF.

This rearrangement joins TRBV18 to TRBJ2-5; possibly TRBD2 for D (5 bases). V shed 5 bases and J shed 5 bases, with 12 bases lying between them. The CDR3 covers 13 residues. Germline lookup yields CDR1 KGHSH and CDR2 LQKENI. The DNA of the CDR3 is TGTGCCAGCTCAACTAGTGTGATGGAGACCCAGTACTTC. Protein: CASSTSVMETQYF.

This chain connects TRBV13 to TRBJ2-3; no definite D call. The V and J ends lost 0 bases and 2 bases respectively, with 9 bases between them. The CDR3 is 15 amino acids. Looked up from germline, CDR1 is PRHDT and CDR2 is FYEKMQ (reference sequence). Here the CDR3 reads CASSLGRVATDTQYF. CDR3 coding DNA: TGTGCCAGCAGCTTAGGCCGGGTAGCCACAGATACGCAGTATTTT.

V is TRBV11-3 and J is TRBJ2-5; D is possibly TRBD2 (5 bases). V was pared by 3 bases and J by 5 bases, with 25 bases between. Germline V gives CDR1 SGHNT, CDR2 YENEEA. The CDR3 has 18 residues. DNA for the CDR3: TGTGCCAGCAGCTTCACGAGAATCTTAGTTTCCCGGACTGAGACCCAGTACTTC. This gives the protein CASSFTRILVSRTETQYF.

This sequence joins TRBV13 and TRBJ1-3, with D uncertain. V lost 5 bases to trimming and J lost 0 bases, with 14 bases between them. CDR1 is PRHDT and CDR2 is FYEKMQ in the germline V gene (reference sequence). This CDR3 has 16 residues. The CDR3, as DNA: TGTGCCAGCAGCCTTAACCCCTTGAGCTCTGGAAACACCATATATTTT. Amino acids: CASSLNPLSSGNTIYF.

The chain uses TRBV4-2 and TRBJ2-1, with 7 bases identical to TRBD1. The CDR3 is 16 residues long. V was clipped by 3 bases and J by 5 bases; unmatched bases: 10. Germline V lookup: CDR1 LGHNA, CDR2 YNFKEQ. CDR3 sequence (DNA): TGTGCCAGCAGCCAGCCAGGACAGGACAGAAACAATGAGCAGTTCTTC. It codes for CASSQPGQDRNNEQFF.

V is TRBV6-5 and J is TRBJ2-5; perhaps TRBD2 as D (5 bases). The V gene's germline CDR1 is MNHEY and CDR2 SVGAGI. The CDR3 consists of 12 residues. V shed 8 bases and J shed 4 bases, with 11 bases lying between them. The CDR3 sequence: CASFGVGETQYF. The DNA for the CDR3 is TGTGCCAGCTTCGGGGTGGGAGAGACCCAGTACTTC.

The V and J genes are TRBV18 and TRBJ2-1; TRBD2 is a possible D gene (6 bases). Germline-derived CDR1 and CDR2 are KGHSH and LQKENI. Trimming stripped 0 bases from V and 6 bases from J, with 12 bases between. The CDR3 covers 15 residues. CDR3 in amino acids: CASSPPRRDANEQFF. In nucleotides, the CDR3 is TGTGCCAGCTCACCACCGCGGCGGGATGCCAATGAGCAGTTCTTC.

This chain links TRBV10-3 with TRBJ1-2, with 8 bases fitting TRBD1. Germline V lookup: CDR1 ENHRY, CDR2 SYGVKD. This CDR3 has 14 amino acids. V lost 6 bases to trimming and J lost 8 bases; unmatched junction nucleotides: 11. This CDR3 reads CAISPDRGKSGYTF. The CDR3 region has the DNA TGTGCCATCAGCCCAGACAGGGGAAAGAGCGGCTACACCTTC.

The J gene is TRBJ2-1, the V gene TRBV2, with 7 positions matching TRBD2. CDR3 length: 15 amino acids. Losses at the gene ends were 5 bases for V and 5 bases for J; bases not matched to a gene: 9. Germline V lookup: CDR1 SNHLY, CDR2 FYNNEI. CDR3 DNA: TGTGCCAGCAGTTTAAGGCGGGAGTTTGACAATGAGCAGTTCTTC. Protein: CASSLRREFDNEQFF.

CDR3 in amino acids: CASSQDGGGAPETQYF. In DNA form, the CDR3 reads TGTGCCAGCAGCCAAGACGGCGGGGGGGCCCCAGAGACCCAGTACTTC. The genes are TRBV14 and TRBJ2-5; 9 nucleotides line up with TRBD2. V was pared by 0 bases and J by 4 bases, with 6 bases of the junction left unmatched. Germline assignment: CDR1 SGHDN and CDR2 FVKESK. The CDR3 contains 16 residues.

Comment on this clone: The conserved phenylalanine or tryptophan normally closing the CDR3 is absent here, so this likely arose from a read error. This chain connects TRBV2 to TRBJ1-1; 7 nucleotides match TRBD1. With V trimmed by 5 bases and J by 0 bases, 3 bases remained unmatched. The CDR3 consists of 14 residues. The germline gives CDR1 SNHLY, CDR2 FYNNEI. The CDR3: CASSHRGLNTEAFL. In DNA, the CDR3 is TGTGCCAGCAGTCACAGGGGTCTGAACACTGAAGCTTTCCTT.

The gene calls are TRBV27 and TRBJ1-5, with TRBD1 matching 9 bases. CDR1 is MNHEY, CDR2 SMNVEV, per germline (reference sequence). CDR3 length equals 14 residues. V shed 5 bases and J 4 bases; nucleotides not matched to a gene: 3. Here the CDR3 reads CASSPGQGNQPQHF. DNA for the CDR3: TGTGCCAGCAGTCCCGGACAGGGGAATCAGCCCCAGCATTTT.

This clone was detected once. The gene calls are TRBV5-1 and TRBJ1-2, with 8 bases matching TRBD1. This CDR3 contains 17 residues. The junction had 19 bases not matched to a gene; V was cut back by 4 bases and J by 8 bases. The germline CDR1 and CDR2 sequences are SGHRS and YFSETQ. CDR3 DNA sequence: TGCGCCAGCAGCCGGGAGGTGGACAGGGCTCAACTATACGGCTACACCTTC. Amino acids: CASSREVDRAQLYGYTF.